The rows below give T cell receptor beta chains drawn from one sample of a study of OX40 agonist ivuxolimab in advanced cancers. Some clones are missing from TCRdb's copy, which holds only in-frame ones; the method was immunoSEQ multiplex PCR. The sample lists roughly 80,000 clones, around 90% occurring once. The starting material was CD4+ or CD8+ T cells sorted from blood, obtained in a trial of the OX40 agonist ivuxolimab. Receptors were obtained from an adult with an advanced solid tumor such as melanoma, head and neck, liver or kidney cancer. Each CDR3 is given with its conserved first and last residue. A D gene is named only where the DNA matches it firmly. Clone size is stated in some rows and not others, as once, few, many or a class when expanded.

V,J,size,D,CDR3,DNA
TRBV7-9,TRBJ1-4,-,-,CASTIPGHGEKLFF,TGTGCCAGCACCATCCCGGGGCATGGTGAAAAACTGTTTTTT
TRBV5-1,TRBJ2-7,-,TRBD2,CASSDGTSGSYEQYF,TGCGCCAGCAGCGACGGGACTAGCGGGAGCTACGAGCAGTACTTC
TRBV6-1,TRBJ1-2,-,-,CASSVRGRGWNMGYGYTF,TGTGCCAGCAGTGTGCGTGGACGAGGATGGAACATGGGCTATGGCTACACCTTC
TRBV5-8,TRBJ2-3,-,-,CASRGGPDTQYF,TGTGCCAGCAGGGGGGGGCCAGATACGCAGTATTTT
TRBV5-6,TRBJ2-7,once,-,CASSSGQRAVTYEQYF,TGTGCCAGCAGCTCGGGGCAAAGGGCGGTGACCTACGAGCAGTACTTC
TRBV19,TRBJ1-5,-,-,CASSFSGGRNQPQHF,TGTGCCAGTAGCTTTTCGGGGGGACGGAATCAGCCCCAGCATTTT
TRBV7-6,TRBJ1-6,-,-,CASSSRGSFNSPLHF,TGTGCCAGCAGCTCGCGGGGCAGTTTTAATTCACCCCTCCACTTT
TRBV19,TRBJ2-4,-,TRBD2,CASSIGFSAGVPKNIQYF,TGTGCCAGTAGTATAGGTTTCAGCGCGGGAGTTCCCAAAAACATTCAGTACTTC
TRBV19,TRBJ1-1,-,-,CASKGGTGFMNTEAFF,TGTGCCAGTAAAGGGGGAACAGGCTTTATGAACACTGAAGCTTTCTTT
TRBV5-1,TRBJ2-1,-,-,CASSLAGSNEQFF,TGCGCCAGCAGCTTGGCTGGGTCCAATGAGCAGTTCTTC
TRBV7-2,TRBJ1-2,-,TRBD1,CASSPGGDRGTSGYTF,TGTGCCAGCAGCCCCGGCGGGGACAGGGGTACTTCTGGCTACACCTTC
TRBV6-1,TRBJ1-1,-,-,CATDSLEAFF,TGTGCCACCGATAGCCTGGAAGCTTTCTTT
TRBV28,TRBJ2-3,-,TRBD1,CASSSYPGTGTSTDTQYF,TGTGCCAGCAGTTCATATCCCGGGACAGGGACTAGCACAGATACGCAGTATTTT
TRBV7-2,TRBJ1-5,-,-,CASSPWVAHYSNQPQHF,TGTGCCAGCAGCCCATGGGTGGCACATTATAGCAATCAGCCCCAGCATTTT
TRBV28,TRBJ1-1,-,TRBD1,CASDKTGGRTEAFF,TGTGCCAGCGACAAGACAGGGGGCCGGACTGAAGCTTTCTTT
TRBV6-5,TRBJ1-2,-,-,CASSYSRTGADGYTF,TGTGCCAGCAGTTACTCGAGGACGGGGGCAGATGGCTACACCTTC
TRBV6-4,TRBJ1-5,once,-,CASIGGRGNQPQHF,TGTGCCAGCATTGGGGGTAGGGGGAATCAGCCCCAGCATTTT
TRBV6-5,TRBJ1-1,-,TRBD1,CASSSPGTGVLMAFF,TGTGCCAGCAGTTCACCCGGGACAGGGGTTTTAATGGCTTTCTTT
TRBV25-1,TRBJ2-5,-,TRBD1,CASTRDREETQYF,TGTGCCAGCACTAGAGACAGGGAAGAGACCCAGTACTTC
TRBV6-4,TRBJ1-1,-,TRBD1,CASSVTGTGGGRTEAFF,TGTGCCAGCAGTGTTACCGGGACAGGGGGCGGCAGGACTGAAGCTTTCTTT
TRBV7-8,TRBJ2-3,-,-,CASSPRLVLDTQYF,TGTGCCAGCAGCCCCCGACTAGTTTTGGATACGCAGTATTTT
TRBV5-1,TRBJ1-2,-,-,CASSLEVDLGGYTF,TGCGCCAGCAGCTTAGAGGTGGATTTGGGAGGCTACACCTTC
TRBV6-1,TRBJ2-5,-,-,CASKLYHQETQYF,TGTGCCAGCAAGCTCTATCACCAAGAGACCCAGTACTTC
TRBV4-1,TRBJ2-2,-,-,CASSQVRRETGELFF,TGCGCCAGCAGCCAAGTTCGACGGGAGACCGGGGAGCTGTTTTTT
TRBV7-9,TRBJ2-7,few,-,CASSTPGPGEQYF,TGTGCCAGCAGCACACCAGGGCCAGGGGAGCAGTACTTC
TRBV25-1,TRBJ1-1,once,-,CASSERGYSGEAFF,TGTGCCAGCAGTGAACGAGGGTACTCCGGTGAAGCTTTCTTT
TRBV27,TRBJ1-1,-,-,CASSPDMRMESNTEAFF,TGTGCCAGCAGCCCAGATATGAGAATGGAGTCGAACACTGAAGCTTTCTTT
TRBV6-5,TRBJ2-1,-,TRBD2,CASSTGTSGRGQFF,TGTGCCAGCAGTACCGGGACTAGCGGGAGAGGTCAGTTCTTC
TRBV10-2,TRBJ2-2,-,TRBD2,CASSDPGLAGGGSGELFF,TGCGCCAGCAGTGATCCGGGACTAGCGGGAGGGGGATCCGGGGAGCTGTTTTTT
TRBV27,TRBJ2-5,-,-,CASSPWRGTQYF,TGTGCCAGCAGCCCGTGGCGCGGGACCCAGTACTTC
TRBV4-1,TRBJ2-7,-,-,CASSQIVQGYEQYF,TGCGCCAGCAGCCAAATCGTCCAGGGGTACGAGCAGTACTTC
TRBV7-2,TRBJ1-4,-,-,CASSPQVANEKLFF,TGTGCCAGCAGCCCCCAAGTAGCTAATGAAAAACTGTTTTTT
TRBV2,TRBJ1-2,-,TRBD1,CASSEQGADGYTF,TGTGCCAGCAGCGAACAGGGGGCGGATGGCTACACCTTC
TRBV11-2,TRBJ2-7,-,-,CASSLVPYEQYF,TGTGCCAGCAGCTTAGTTCCTTACGAGCAGTACTTC
TRBV19,TRBJ1-2,-,-,CASSIGTRIYGYTF,TGTGCCAGTAGTATAGGTACACGAATCTATGGCTACACCTTC
TRBV11-1,TRBJ2-7,-,-,CASSRQISYEQYF,TGTGCCAGCAGCCGACAGATCTCCTACGAGCAGTACTTC
TRBV2,TRBJ1-5,-,-,CASKTSAYNQPQHF,TGTGCCAGCAAGACAAGTGCGTACAATCAGCCCCAGCATTTT
TRBV5-6,TRBJ2-2,-,-,CASGLHRAGELFF,TGTGCCAGCGGCCTACATAGGGCCGGGGAGCTGTTTTTT
TRBV5-4,TRBJ2-1,few,TRBD1,CASSTGQGDYNEQFF,TGTGCCAGCAGCACAGGACAGGGGGACTACAATGAGCAGTTCTTC
TRBV6-5,TRBJ2-2,-,TRBD2,CASSSLGLADHRELFF,TGTGCCAGCAGTTCCCTGGGACTAGCGGACCACCGGGAGCTGTTTTTT
TRBV9,TRBJ2-3,-,-,CASSVNSGALRTDTQYF,TGTGCCAGCAGCGTTAATTCAGGGGCCCTTCGGACAGATACGCAGTATTTT